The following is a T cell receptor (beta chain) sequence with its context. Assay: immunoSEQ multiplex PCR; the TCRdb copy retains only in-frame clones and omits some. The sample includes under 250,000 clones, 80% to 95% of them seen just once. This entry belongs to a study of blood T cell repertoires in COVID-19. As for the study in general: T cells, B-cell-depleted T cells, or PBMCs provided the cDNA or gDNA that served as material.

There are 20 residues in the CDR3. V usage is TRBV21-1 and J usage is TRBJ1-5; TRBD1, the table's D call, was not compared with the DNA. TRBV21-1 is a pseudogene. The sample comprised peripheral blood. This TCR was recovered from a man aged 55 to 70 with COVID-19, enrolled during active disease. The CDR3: CASSKIEGDSQIHSNQPQHF. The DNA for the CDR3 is TGTGCCAGCAGCAAAATTGAGGGGGACAGCCAAATCCATAGCAATCAGCCCCAGCATTTT.